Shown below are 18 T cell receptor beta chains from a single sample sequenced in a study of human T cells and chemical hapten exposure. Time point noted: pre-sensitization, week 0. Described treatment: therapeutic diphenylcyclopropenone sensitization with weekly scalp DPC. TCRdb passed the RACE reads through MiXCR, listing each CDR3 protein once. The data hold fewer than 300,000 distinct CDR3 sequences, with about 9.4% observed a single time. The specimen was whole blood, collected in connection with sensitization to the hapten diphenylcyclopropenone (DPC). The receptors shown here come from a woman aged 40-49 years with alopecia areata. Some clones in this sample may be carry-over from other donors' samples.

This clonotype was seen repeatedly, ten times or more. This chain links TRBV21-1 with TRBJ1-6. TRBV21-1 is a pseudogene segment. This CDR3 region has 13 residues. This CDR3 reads CASSKEEDSPLHF. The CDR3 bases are TGTGCCAGCAGCAAAGAGGAGGATTCACCCCTCCACTTT.

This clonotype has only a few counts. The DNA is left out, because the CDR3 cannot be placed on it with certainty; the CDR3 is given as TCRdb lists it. CDR3 in amino acids: CSVPPSTQYFGSQYF. The chain combines TRBV29-1 with TRBJ2-5. A total of 15 residues make up the CDR3, ends included. Per germline, CDR1 SQVTM and CDR2 ANQGSEA.

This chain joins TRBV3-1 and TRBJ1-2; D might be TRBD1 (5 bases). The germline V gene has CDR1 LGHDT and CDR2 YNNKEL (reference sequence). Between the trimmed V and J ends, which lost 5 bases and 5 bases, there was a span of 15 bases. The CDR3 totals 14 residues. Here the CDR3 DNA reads TGTGCCAGCAGCGTGGGACCGTCAGAGTATGGCTACACCTTC. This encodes CASSVGPSEYGYTF.

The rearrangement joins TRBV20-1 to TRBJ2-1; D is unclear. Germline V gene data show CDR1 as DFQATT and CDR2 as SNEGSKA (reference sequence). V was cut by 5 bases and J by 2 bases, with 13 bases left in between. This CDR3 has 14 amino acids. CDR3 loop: CSARFGVTYNEQFF. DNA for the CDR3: TGCAGTGCTCGGTTTGGGGTGACCTACAATGAGCAGTTCTTC.

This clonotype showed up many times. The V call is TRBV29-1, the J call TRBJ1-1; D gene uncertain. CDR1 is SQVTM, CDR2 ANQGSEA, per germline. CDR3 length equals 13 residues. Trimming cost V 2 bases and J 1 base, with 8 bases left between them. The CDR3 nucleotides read TGCAGCGTTGAACGGCAGCCGAACACTGAAGCTTTCTTT. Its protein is CSVERQPNTEAFF.

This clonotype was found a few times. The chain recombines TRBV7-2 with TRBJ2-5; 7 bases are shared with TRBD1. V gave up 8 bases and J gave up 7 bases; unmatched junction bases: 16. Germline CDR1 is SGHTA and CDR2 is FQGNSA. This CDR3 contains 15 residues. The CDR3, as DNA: TGTGCCAGCCGATTGACAGGGTCCCGTTCTCGGACCCAGTACTTC. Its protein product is CASRLTGSRSRTQYF.

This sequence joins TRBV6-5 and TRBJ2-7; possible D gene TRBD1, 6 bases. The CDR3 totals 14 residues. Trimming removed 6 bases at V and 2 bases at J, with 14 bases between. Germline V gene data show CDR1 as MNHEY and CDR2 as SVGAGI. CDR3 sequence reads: CASSIDRRTYEQYF. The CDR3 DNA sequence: TGTGCCAGCAGCATAGACAGGCGGACCTACGAGCAGTACTTC.

CDR3 region: CASSSGLTNTGELFF. The CDR3 DNA follows: TGTGCCAGCAGCTCAGGACTCACGAACACCGGGGAGCTGTTTTTT. The chain employs TRBV7-9 and TRBJ2-2, with a weak D call TRBD2 (5 bases). The germline V gene encodes CDR1 SEHNR and CDR2 FQNEAQ (reference sequence). The CDR3 is made up of 15 amino acids. V lost 4 bases to trimming and J lost 0 bases, with 9 bases between them.

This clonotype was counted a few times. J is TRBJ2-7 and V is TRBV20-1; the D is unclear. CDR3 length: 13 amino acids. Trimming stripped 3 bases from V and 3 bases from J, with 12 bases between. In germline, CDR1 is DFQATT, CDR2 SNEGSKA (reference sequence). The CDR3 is CSARDRDLYEQYF. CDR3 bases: TGCAGTGCTAGGGACCGTGACCTCTACGAGCAGTACTTC.

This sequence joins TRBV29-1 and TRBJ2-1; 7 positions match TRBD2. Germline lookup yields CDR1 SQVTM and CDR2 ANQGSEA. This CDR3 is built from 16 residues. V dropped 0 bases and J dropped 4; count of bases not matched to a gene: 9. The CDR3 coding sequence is TGCAGCGTTGAAGATCGCCGGCGGGAGAGGTACAATGAGCAGTTCTTC. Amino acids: CSVEDRRRERYNEQFF.

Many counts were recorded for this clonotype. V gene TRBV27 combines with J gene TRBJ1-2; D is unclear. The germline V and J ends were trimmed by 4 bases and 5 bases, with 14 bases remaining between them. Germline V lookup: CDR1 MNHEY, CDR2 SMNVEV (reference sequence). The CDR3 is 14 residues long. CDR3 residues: CASSSKPEGYGYTF. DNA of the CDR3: TGTGCCAGCAGTTCAAAACCGGAAGGATATGGCTACACCTTC.

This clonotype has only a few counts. The CDR3 DNA sequence: TGTGCCAGCAGTTTATCTGACAGGGACAATCAGCCCCAGCATTTT. It translates to CASSLSDRDNQPQHF. The chain links TRBV28 to TRBJ1-5, with 7 bases lining up with TRBD1. Looked up from germline, CDR1 is MDHEN and CDR2 is SYDVKM. The CDR3 runs 15 residues. V was pared by 1 base and J by 3 bases, with 3 bases of the junction left unmatched.

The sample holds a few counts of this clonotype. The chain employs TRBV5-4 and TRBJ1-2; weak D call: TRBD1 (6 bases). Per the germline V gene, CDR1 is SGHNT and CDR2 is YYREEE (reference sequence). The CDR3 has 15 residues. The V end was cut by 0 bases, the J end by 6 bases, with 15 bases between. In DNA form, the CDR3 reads TGTGCCAGCAGCTTGGGACCGGGGGGCAGCAATGGCTACACCTTC. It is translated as CASSLGPGGSNGYTF. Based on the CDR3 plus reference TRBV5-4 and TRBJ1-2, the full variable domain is ETGVTQSPTHLIKTRGQQVTLRCSSQSGHNTVSWYQQALGQGPQFIFQYYREEENGRGNFPPRFSGLQFPNYSSELNVNALELDDSALYLCASSLGPGGSNGYTFGSGTRLTVV.

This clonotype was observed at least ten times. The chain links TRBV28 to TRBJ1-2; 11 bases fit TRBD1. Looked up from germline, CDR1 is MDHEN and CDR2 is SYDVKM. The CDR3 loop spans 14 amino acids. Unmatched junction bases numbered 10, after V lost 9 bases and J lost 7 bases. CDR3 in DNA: TGTGCCAGTCTGCCTGGACAGGGGGCAGGTGGCTACACCTTC. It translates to CASLPGQGAGGYTF.

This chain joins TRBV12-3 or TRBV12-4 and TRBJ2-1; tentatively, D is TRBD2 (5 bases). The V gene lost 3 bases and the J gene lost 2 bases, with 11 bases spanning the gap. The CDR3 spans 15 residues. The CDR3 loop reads CASSFAAGAYNEQFF. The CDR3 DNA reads TGTGCCAGCAGTTTTGCGGCGGGTGCCTACAATGAGCAGTTCTTC.

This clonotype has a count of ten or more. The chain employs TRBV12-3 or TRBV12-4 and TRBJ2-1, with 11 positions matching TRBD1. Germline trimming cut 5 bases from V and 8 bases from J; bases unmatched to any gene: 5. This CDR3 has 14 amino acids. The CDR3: CASSTGQGAHEQFF. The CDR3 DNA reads TGTGCCAGCAGTACCGGACAGGGGGCCCATGAGCAGTTCTTC.

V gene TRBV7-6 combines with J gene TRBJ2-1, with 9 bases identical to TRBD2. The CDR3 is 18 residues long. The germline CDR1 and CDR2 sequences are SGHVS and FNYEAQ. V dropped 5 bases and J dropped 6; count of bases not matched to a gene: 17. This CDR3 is CASSDPKRGSGRINEQFF. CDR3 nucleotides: TGTGCCAGCAGCGATCCAAAAAGGGGGAGCGGGAGGATCAATGAGCAGTTCTTC.

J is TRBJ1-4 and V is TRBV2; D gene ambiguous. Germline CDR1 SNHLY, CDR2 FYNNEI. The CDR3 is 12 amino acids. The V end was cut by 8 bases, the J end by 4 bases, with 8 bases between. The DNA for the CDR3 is TGTGCCAGCGGACTCCGTAATGAAAAACTGTTTTTT. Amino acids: CASGLRNEKLFF.